The 30 T cell receptor beta chains below come from one sample, sequenced in a study of Graves' ophthalmopathy and Graves' hyperthyroidism. The TCR beta CDR3 regions underwent amplification from RNA transcripts. HTBI primers were employed in first-round RT-PCR, then a second-round multiplex PCR followed. In TCRdb, the multiplex PCR reads were re-called with MiXCR into one record per CDR3 protein. The sample yields 200,000 to 300,000 distinct CDR3 sequences, 45% seen once. The sample was peripheral blood. The receptors stem from an adult man with Graves' ophthalmopathy.

The chain recombines TRBV7-2 with TRBJ1-5; D remains ambiguous. The CDR3 has 14 residues. The germline V and J ends were trimmed by 1 base and 5 bases, with 9 bases remaining between them. From germline, CDR1 is SGHTA and CDR2 FQGNSA. This CDR3 reads CASSLDSGDQPQHF. The CDR3 DNA reads TGTGCCAGCAGCTTAGATTCGGGCGATCAGCCCCAGCATTTT.

This clonotype occurred once. This rearrangement joins TRBV7-2 to TRBJ2-5, with D uncertain. Germline V gives CDR1 SGHTA, CDR2 FQGNSA. The CDR3 spans 13 residues. V was pared by 2 bases and J by 5 bases, with 9 bases between. The CDR3 DNA sequence: TGTGCCAGCAGCTTAAATCCCCGGGAGACCCAGTACTTC. Translated, it gives CASSLNPRETQYF. The full variable domain, with the rest looked up from reference TRBV7-2 and TRBJ2-5, is GAGVSQSPSNKVTEKGKDVELRCDPISGHTALYWYRQSLGQGLEFLIYFQGNSAPDKSGLPSDRFSAERTGGSVSTLTIQRTQQEDSAVYLCASSLNPRETQYFGPGTRLLVL.

The rearrangement uses TRBV4-1 and TRBJ2-5, with 10 bases fitting TRBD2. CDR3 length: 17 residues. V was pared by 0 bases and J by 4 bases, with 8 bases of the junction left unmatched. Germline loops: CDR1 MGHRA, CDR2 YSYEKL. This CDR3 reads CASSQDPSGGARETQYF. In nucleotides, the CDR3 is TGCGCCAGCAGCCAAGATCCCAGCGGGGGGGCCAGAGAGACCCAGTACTTC.

V gene TRBV12-3 or TRBV12-4 combines with J gene TRBJ2-5; 9 bases are a match to TRBD2. CDR3 length: 11 amino acids. V was clipped by 6 bases and J by 14 bases; unmatched bases: 7. This CDR3 is CASSDAGLAYF. The CDR3 nucleotides read TGTGCCAGCAGCGATGCGGGACTAGCATACTTC.

The chain carries TRBV7-9 and TRBJ1-2, with a tentative D call TRBD1 (5 bases). Germline-derived CDR1 and CDR2 are SEHNR and FQNEAQ (reference sequence). This CDR3 spans 12 amino acids. This CDR3 reads CAGSPGGYGYTF. In DNA, the CDR3 is TGTGCAGGATCCCCGGGGGGCTATGGCTACACCTTC.

This clonotype has only a few counts. The chain carries TRBV29-1 and TRBJ2-5; tentatively, D is TRBD1 or TRBD2 (6 bases each). This CDR3 has 16 amino acids. V lost 6 bases and J lost 9, with 29 bases in between. Germline V gene data show CDR1 as SQVTM and CDR2 as ANQGSEA. The CDR3 nucleotides read TGCAGCGTGCCGGGACTGGTATCAGGGGAATGGGGGGCCCAGTACTTC. Its translation is CSVPGLVSGEWGAQYF.

In its sample, this clonotype was seen a few times. The chain couples TRBV2 to TRBJ2-6, with D unresolved. Trimming shortened V by 2 bases and J by 4 bases, and 12 bases separated the two germline ends. Looked up from germline, CDR1 is SNHLY and CDR2 is FYNNEI. This CDR3 spans 16 amino acids. CDR3 region: CASSESRVSGANVLTF. CDR3 nucleotide sequence: TGTGCCAGCAGTGAAAGTCGAGTGTCCGGGGCCAACGTCCTGACTTTC.

This clonotype has ten or more counts. V is TRBV29-1 and J is TRBJ1-5; D might be TRBD1 (6 bases). Trimming removed 5 bases from V and 4 bases from J, with 12 bases in between. There are 13 residues in the CDR3. CDR1 SQVTM and CDR2 ANQGSEA come from the germline V gene. CDR3 loop: CSVRGTLNQPQHF. The CDR3 nucleotides are TGCAGCGTTCGCGGGACACTAAATCAGCCCCAGCATTTT. The full variable domain, completed using reference TRBV29-1 and TRBJ1-5, is SAVISQKPSRDICQRGTSLTIQCQVDSQVTMMFWYRQQPGQSLTLIATANQGSEATYESGFVIDKFPISRPNLTFSTLTVSNMSPEDSSIYLCSVRGTLNQPQHFGDGTRLSIL.

This clonotype was recorded at least ten times. The V and J genes are TRBV24-1 and TRBJ2-2; D is ambiguous. The CDR3 is 15 amino acids. Germline CDR1 reads KGHDR; CDR2 reads SFDVKD. The V gene lost 2 bases and the J gene lost 1 base, with 7 bases spanning the gap. The CDR3 bases are TGTGCCACCAGTGATTGGTCTCGGAACACCGGGGAGCTGTTTTTT. Translating gives CATSDWSRNTGELFF.

A remark on this clonotype: A much larger clone lies one base from this, so it may be a read error. The CDR3 end shows no conserved phenylalanine or tryptophan, and so a read error is likely. The chain combines TRBV29-1 with TRBJ2-5; 14 nucleotides match TRBD2. The trim removed 4 bases at V and 4 bases at J, leaving 2 bases unmatched. Germline CDR1 is SQVTM and CDR2 is ANQGSEA. This CDR3 region has 14 residues. The CDR3 DNA reads as TGCAGCGTTGGACTAGCGGGAGGGAGAGAGACCCAGTACCTC. Its translation: CSVGLAGGRETQYL.

This clonotype was seen a few times. V is TRBV2 and J is TRBJ2-2; TRBD1 aligns across 11 bases. V shed 3 bases and J 0 bases; nucleotides not matched to a gene: 6. Germline loops: CDR1 SNHLY, CDR2 FYNNEI. The CDR3 extends over 18 amino acids. The CDR3 spells CASSERMGQGANTGELFF. The CDR3, as DNA: TGTGCCAGCAGTGAGAGGATGGGACAGGGGGCGAACACCGGGGAGCTGTTTTTT.

Only a few counts were recorded for this clonotype. The genes are TRBV7-2 and TRBJ1-4; no firm D call. From germline, CDR1 is SGHTA and CDR2 FQGNSA. The CDR3 has 15 residues. The ends were cut back, 1 base at V and 2 bases at J, with 8 bases in the middle. The CDR3: CASSLDGLTNEKLFF. CDR3 nucleotide sequence: TGTGCCAGCAGCTTAGATGGGTTGACTAATGAAAAACTGTTTTTT.

V gene TRBV7-8 combines with J gene TRBJ1-5; unclear D gene. Trimming removed 0 bases from V and 0 bases from J, with 6 bases in between. CDR3 length: 15 residues. Germline V lookup: CDR1 SGHVS, CDR2 FQNEAQ. CDR3 bases: TGTGCCAGCAGCTTAGCCGACTCTAGCAATCAGCCCCAGCATTTT. Translated: CASSLADSSNQPQHF.

This clonotype has just a few counts. V and J are TRBV28 and TRBJ2-7; 8 bases align to TRBD1. The CDR3 covers 17 residues. CDR1 is MDHEN, CDR2 SYDVKM, per germline. The V gene end was trimmed by 6 bases and the J gene end by 1 base; junction bases not matched to a gene: 14. CDR3 sequence: CASRWDRWTDESYEQYF. CDR3 DNA: TGTGCCAGCAGGTGGGACAGGTGGACAGACGAGTCCTACGAGCAGTACTTC.

The rearrangement uses TRBV10-3 and TRBJ1-5; 8 positions agree with TRBD1. Unmatched junction bases numbered 4, after V lost 5 bases and J lost 4 bases. The CDR3 loop spans 14 amino acids. Germline CDR1 reads ENHRY; CDR2 reads SYGVKD. Here the CDR3 reads CAISWTGRNQPQHF. The CDR3 nucleotides are TGTGCCATCAGTTGGACAGGGCGAAATCAGCCCCAGCATTTT.

This chain links TRBV7-2 with TRBJ2-7; perhaps D is TRBD1 or TRBD2 (5 bases each). Germline V gene sequence: CDR1 SGHTA, CDR2 FQGNSA. The CDR3 covers 14 residues. Trimming cost V 0 bases and J 7 bases, with 13 bases left between them. CDR3 in DNA: TGTGCCAGCAGCTTAGCGGGACGGCGCAATGAGCAGTACTTC. It yields the protein CASSLAGRRNEQYF.

The rearrangement uses TRBV10-3 and TRBJ1-2, with a possible D match to TRBD1 (6 bases). Germline V lookup: CDR1 ENHRY, CDR2 SYGVKD. Trimming removed 10 bases at V and 1 base at J, with 19 bases between. This CDR3 spans 15 amino acids. The CDR3 spells CATLEDRYLNYGYTF. In DNA, the CDR3 is TGTGCCACCCTAGAGGACAGATACCTTAACTATGGCTACACCTTC.

The rearrangement uses TRBV7-3 and TRBJ2-2; 7 bases are shared with TRBD2. There are 15 residues in the CDR3. From germline, CDR1 is SGHTA and CDR2 FQGTGA. V was clipped by 1 base and J by 4 bases; unmatched bases: 3. The CDR3 loop is CASSLSGSATGELFF. DNA for the CDR3: TGTGCCAGCAGCTTAAGCGGGAGTGCCACCGGGGAGCTGTTTTTT.

The chain links TRBV7-8 to TRBJ2-5; 8 positions agree with TRBD1. This CDR3 has 15 amino acids. Per germline, CDR1 SGHVS and CDR2 FQNEAQ. V shed 6 bases and J 5 bases; nucleotides not matched to a gene: 11. The CDR3 nucleotides read TGTGCCAGCAGTTGGGGGTCCGGACAGGGTGAGACCCAGTACTTC. Residues: CASSWGSGQGETQYF.

This clonotype came up a few times. The chain links TRBV6-1 to TRBJ1-2; possible D gene TRBD1, 6 bases. V was shortened by 6 bases and J by 4 bases, with 18 bases between the two germline ends. The CDR3 runs 15 residues. Germline CDR1 and CDR2: MNHNS and SASEGT. The CDR3 sequence is CASRGPVSGAYGYTF. The CDR3 coding sequence is TGTGCCAGCAGAGGTCCGGTTTCAGGGGCCTATGGCTACACCTTC.

The rearrangement links TRBV7-2 to TRBJ2-6; 15 bases are shared with TRBD2. The V segment lost 5 bases and the J segment 4 bases; nucleotides outside the gene matches: 6. Germline values: CDR1 SGHTA, CDR2 FQGNSA. The CDR3 length is 18 residues. The CDR3 sequence is CASSPAGTSGRGANVLTF. Here the CDR3 DNA reads TGTGCCAGCAGCCCCGCCGGGACTAGCGGGAGGGGGGCCAACGTCCTGACTTTC.

This clonotype has at least ten counts. V is TRBV29-1 and J is TRBJ1-2; D uncertain. CDR3 length: 13 amino acids. V lost 4 bases and J 2 bases, leaving 11 bases between the germline ends. Germline V gene sequence: CDR1 SQVTM, CDR2 ANQGSEA. The CDR3 DNA sequence: TGCAGCGTTGGGCCGGGAGCGAACTATGGCTACACCTTC. Amino acids: CSVGPGANYGYTF.

The rearrangement uses TRBV5-1 and TRBJ1-1; D may be TRBD1 (5 bases). The V gene's germline CDR1 is SGHRS and CDR2 YFSETQ. The length of the CDR3 is 13 residues. V lost 9 bases to trimming and J lost 2 bases, with 14 bases between them. The CDR3 region has the DNA TGCGCCACCCGACAGAGCCCAAACACTGAAGCTTTCTTT. Translating it yields CATRQSPNTEAFF.

The chain employs TRBV20-1 and TRBJ1-1; D call uncertain. From germline, CDR1 is DFQATT and CDR2 SNEGSKA (reference sequence). Trimming removed 0 bases at V and 1 base at J, with 15 bases between. This CDR3 is 16 amino acids long. CDR3 loop: CSARDIVGEGNTEAFF. CDR3 nucleotide sequence: TGCAGTGCTAGAGATATAGTGGGAGAGGGGAACACTGAAGCTTTCTTT.

This chain joins TRBV5-6 and TRBJ1-2, with 7 positions matching TRBD1. The trim removed 4 bases at V and 4 bases at J, leaving 4 bases unmatched. CDR1 is SGHDT, CDR2 YYEEEE, per germline. The CDR3 runs to 13 residues. As DNA, the CDR3 is TGTGCCAGCAGCCGACAGGGAAGCTATGGCTACACCTTC. It encodes CASSRQGSYGYTF.

V is TRBV20-1 and J is TRBJ2-5; 7 bases match TRBD2. CDR1 and CDR2 from the germline V gene are DFQATT and SNEGSKA (reference sequence). After removal of 3 bases from V and 4 bases from J, the junction contained 5 bases not matched to a gene. This CDR3 is 13 amino acids long. CDR3 loop: CSASSLAVETQYF. CDR3 DNA: TGCAGTGCTAGTAGTCTAGCGGTAGAGACCCAGTACTTC.

The J gene is TRBJ1-5, the V gene TRBV5-7; D remains unclear. TRBV5-7 is filed as an ORF, its function uncertain. The ends were cut back, 0 bases at V and 9 bases at J, with 13 bases in the middle. The CDR3 covers 14 residues. The CDR3 sequence: CASSLEALRRPQHF. The CDR3 DNA reads TGTGCCAGCAGCTTGGAGGCACTACGTCGGCCCCAGCATTTT.

This clonotype was seen a single time. This sequence joins TRBV19 and TRBJ2-7, with TRBD2 identical over 10 bases. Germline-derived CDR1 and CDR2 are LNHDA and SQIVND (reference sequence). CDR3 length equals 15 residues. The V segment lost 5 bases and the J segment 6 bases; nucleotides outside the gene matches: 10. The CDR3 DNA reads as TGTGCCAGTAGTTCGAGGACTAGCGGCCCCGGCGAGCAGTACTTC. Translation gives CASSSRTSGPGEQYF.

The chain has TRBV15 and TRBJ2-1; 10 positions match TRBD2. Germline lookup yields CDR1 LNHNV and CDR2 YYDKDF (reference sequence). This CDR3 region has 15 residues. Germline trimming cut 1 base from V and 5 bases from J; bases unmatched to any gene: 2. DNA for the CDR3: TGTGCCACCAGCAGAGGAGCGGGGGGGGACAATGAGCAGTTCTTC. Amino acid sequence: CATSRGAGGDNEQFF.

For this clonotype: This may stem from a read error, because a much larger clone lies one nucleotide away. The chain employs TRBV25-1 and TRBJ1-6, with D possibly being TRBD1 (6 bases). Germline lookup yields CDR1 MGHDK and CDR2 SYGVNS. The CDR3 sequence is 14 residues long. V gave up 3 bases and J gave up 4 bases, with 7 bases separating them. The CDR3 DNA sequence: TGTGCCAGCAGTGAGGGGGCGTATAATTCACCCCTCCACTTT. Amino acid sequence: CASSEGAYNSPLHF.